Below, one TCR beta chain is given with its context. The antigen remains undetermined. The data are from a study of Ad26.COV2.S vaccination and SARS-CoV-2 variants. Study-wide findings and caveats: There was reportedly substantial breadth in spike-specific CD8+ and CD4+ T cell responses after vaccination.

Profiled with immunoSEQ multiplex PCR; TCRdb holds only in-frame clones, not every one. The sample has over 300,000 clones, 83% seen once. Trimming left V 3 bases short and J 0 bases short, with 15 bases between. This CDR3 contains 16 residues. Germline CDR1 reads SGDLS; CDR2 reads YYNGEE. The treatment here: about 20 received Ad26.COV2.S at low or high dose, single or two shots; roughly 5 received placebo; per-sample allocation not given. Each sample was drawn 63 days after the first injection (of vaccine or placebo). The sequencing used peripheral blood, collected in a trial of Ad26.COV2.S vaccine versus placebo. The receptor comes from a person aged 18-60 years who received the Ad26.COV2.S COVID-19 vaccine or a placebo. The chain employs TRBV9 and TRBJ1-1, with D maybe TRBD1 (5 bases). Here the CDR3 DNA reads TGTGCCAGCAGCGCAGGTCCCGACAGTTTGAACACTGAAGCTTTCTTT. Its translation is CASSAGPDSLNTEAFF.